The clone carrying this T cell receptor (beta chain) was counted many times. TCRdb analysed the 5' RACE reads with MiXCR anew, one entry per CDR3 protein. Seen here are about 320,000 distinct CDR3 sequences, approximately 4% observed once, and the top ten hold approximately 19%. This sample is part of a study of T cells after yellow fever vaccination. The input for sequencing was PBMCs, taken 15 days after the yellow fever booster vaccination. The TCR originated in a man aged 18 to 30 who received the YFV17D yellow fever vaccine.

The CDR3 coding sequence is TGCGGCATGGTTAGCACAGATACGCAGTATTTT. Amino acid sequence: CGMVSTDTQYF. The chain couples TRBV20-1 to TRBJ2-3, with D unresolved. The CDR3 covers 11 residues. Germline assignment: CDR1 DFQATT and CDR2 SNEGSKA (reference sequence).